The rows below give T cell receptor beta chains drawn from one sample of a study of CD4 and CD8 cells across lung adenocarcinoma regions. TCRdb re-called the PCR reads with MiXCR, one entry per CDR3 protein. The sample holds roughly 20,000 distinct CDR3 sequences, roughly 56% seen once. The sample consisted of CD8+ T cells from the center of a lung tumor. The receptor set was obtained from a female donor with lung adenocarcinoma. The CD4 and CD8 labels of this study may be unreliable. Each CDR3 is given with its conserved first and last residue. Each record gives: CDR3 protein, CDR3 DNA, clone size, V gene, D gene, J gene. The D gene is left open where the match is weak. Only some rows state a clone size, as once, few, many or a class for expanded clones.

CDR3aa: CASSEGGGDYNEQFF; CDR3nt: TGTGCCAGCAGTGAGGGCGGAGGGGACTACAATGAGCAGTTCTTC; abundance: large; v_gene: TRBV6-1; d_gene: NA; j_gene: TRBJ2-1
CDR3aa: CASGQGWGEKLFF; CDR3nt: TGTGCCAGCGGGCAAGGGTGGGGAGAAAAACTGTTTTTT; abundance: many; v_gene: TRBV6-1; d_gene: NA; j_gene: TRBJ1-4
CDR3aa: CASRFLSGTMEQFF; CDR3nt: TGTGCCAGCAGATTCCTCTCGGGGACAATGGAGCAGTTCTTC; abundance: NA; v_gene: TRBV6-5; d_gene: NA; j_gene: TRBJ2-1
CDR3aa: CASRLAESTDTQYF; CDR3nt: TGTGCCAGCAGATTAGCGGAGAGCACAGATACGCAGTATTTT; abundance: NA; v_gene: TRBV7-8; d_gene: NA; j_gene: TRBJ2-3
CDR3aa: CASSGFSGSLSNEQFF; CDR3nt: TGCGCCAGCAGTGGGTTCAGCGGGAGCCTTTCTAATGAGCAGTTCTTC; abundance: NA; v_gene: TRBV10-1; d_gene: TRBD2; j_gene: TRBJ2-1
CDR3aa: CASGLRGPGTQYF; CDR3nt: TGTGCCAGCGGTTTGCGAGGCCCAGGTACGCAGTATTTC; abundance: NA; v_gene: TRBV27; d_gene: NA; j_gene: TRBJ2-3
CDR3aa: CASSGGADEAFF; CDR3nt: TGTGCCAGCAGTGGAGGGGCCGATGAAGCTTTCTTT; abundance: NA; v_gene: TRBV25-1; d_gene: NA; j_gene: TRBJ1-1
CDR3aa: CASSTTGRATDTQYF; CDR3nt: TGCGCCAGCAGTACGACGGGACGGGCCACAGATACGCAGTACTTC; abundance: NA; v_gene: TRBV10-2; d_gene: NA; j_gene: TRBJ2-7
CDR3aa: CASSQGRTSDYTGELFF; CDR3nt: TGCGCCAGCAGCCAAGGTCGGACTAGCGATTACACCGGGGAGCTGTTTTTT; abundance: few; v_gene: TRBV4-1; d_gene: TRBD2; j_gene: TRBJ2-2
CDR3aa: CASSEAPVVLPRREQYF; CDR3nt: TGTGCCAGCAGTGAAGCCCCCGTGGTCCTCCCACGTCGGGAGCAGTACTTC; abundance: NA; v_gene: TRBV6-1; d_gene: NA; j_gene: TRBJ2-5
CDR3aa: CSAIQGLGEKLFF; CDR3nt: TGCAGTGCTATTCAGGGACTAGGCGAAAAACTGTTTTTT; abundance: NA; v_gene: TRBV20-1; d_gene: NA; j_gene: TRBJ1-4
CDR3aa: CASSEVDTQNTEAFF; CDR3nt: TGTGCCAGCAGTGAAGTGGACACCCAGAACACTGAAGCTTTCTTT; abundance: once; v_gene: TRBV6-1; d_gene: NA; j_gene: TRBJ1-1
CDR3aa: CASGLQHPQYF; CDR3nt: TGTGCCAGCGGCTTACAGCATCCTCAGTACTTC; abundance: NA; v_gene: TRBV27; d_gene: NA; j_gene: TRBJ2-5
CDR3aa: CASSLGHSKETQYF; CDR3nt: TGTGCCAGCAGTTTAGGCCACAGCAAAGAGACCCAGTACTTC; abundance: many; v_gene: TRBV28; d_gene: NA; j_gene: TRBJ2-5
CDR3aa: CAGMLAVGKDTQYF; CDR3nt: TGCGCGGGCATGCTGGCTGTGGGAAAAGATACGCAGTATTTT; abundance: NA; v_gene: TRBV10-2; d_gene: NA; j_gene: TRBJ2-3
CDR3aa: CASSYGRDYEQYF; CDR3nt: TGTGCCAGCAGTTACGGACGTGATTACGAGCAGTACTTC; abundance: NA; v_gene: TRBV6-5; d_gene: NA; j_gene: TRBJ2-7
CDR3aa: CGSGQGGGAKNTQYF; CDR3nt: TGTGGCAGCGGGCAGGGGGGGGGAGCCAAAAATACTCAGTACTTC; abundance: NA; v_gene: TRBV6-1; d_gene: NA; j_gene: TRBJ2-4
CDR3aa: CASSLRLGYNEQFF; CDR3nt: TGCGCCAGCAGCTTACGACTAGGCTACAATGAGCAGTTCTTC; abundance: NA; v_gene: TRBV5-1; d_gene: NA; j_gene: TRBJ2-1
CDR3aa: CASSTWGGGRYEQYF; CDR3nt: TGTGCCAGCAGCACCTGGGGCGGGGGGCGATACGAGCAGTACTTC; abundance: once; v_gene: TRBV11-3; d_gene: TRBD2; j_gene: TRBJ2-7
CDR3aa: CAKLPNCNNEQFF; CDR3nt: TGTGCCAAGCTGCCAAATTGCAACAATGAGCAGTTCTTC; abundance: NA; v_gene: TRBV11-1; d_gene: NA; j_gene: TRBJ2-1
CDR3aa: CASSKQVSTNIQYF; CDR3nt: TGTGCCAGCAGTAAACAGGTGTCCACAAACATTCAGTATTTC; abundance: NA; v_gene: TRBV27; d_gene: NA; j_gene: TRBJ2-4
CDR3aa: CASSRMGGNEQYF; CDR3nt: TGTGCCAGCAGTCGGATGGGTGGGAACGAGCAGTACTTC; abundance: NA; v_gene: TRBV28; d_gene: NA; j_gene: TRBJ2-7
CDR3aa: CASSLGLGNTEAFF; CDR3nt: TGTGCCAGCAGCTTAGGGTTGGGGAACACTGAAGCTTTCTTT; abundance: many; v_gene: TRBV11-1; d_gene: NA; j_gene: TRBJ1-1
CDR3aa: CAAFGSRDAYNEQFF; CDR3nt: TGTGCCGCATTTGGATCCAGGGACGCCTACAATGAGCAGTTCTTC; abundance: NA; v_gene: TRBV6-5; d_gene: NA; j_gene: TRBJ2-1
CDR3aa: CASSYPGMANEKLFF; CDR3nt: TGTGCCAGCAGTTACCCCGGGATGGCTAATGAAAAACTGTTTTTT; abundance: NA; v_gene: TRBV6-5; d_gene: NA; j_gene: TRBJ1-4
CDR3aa: CASSFGVYNEQFF; CDR3nt: TGTGCCAGCAGTTTCGGGGTCTACAATGAGCAGTTCTTC; abundance: few; v_gene: TRBV25-1; d_gene: NA; j_gene: TRBJ2-1
CDR3aa: CASSSQPGAKDTQYF; CDR3nt: TGTGCCAGCAGCTCCCAACCGGGAGCCAAAGACACGCAGTACTTC; abundance: NA; v_gene: TRBV7-2; d_gene: NA; j_gene: TRBJ2-4
CDR3aa: CASSEAGAGANNEQFF; CDR3nt: TGTGCCAGCAGTGAAGCGGGGGCGGGAGCAAACAATGAGCAGTTCTTC; abundance: few; v_gene: TRBV6-1; d_gene: NA; j_gene: TRBJ2-1
CDR3aa: CASGVNPGSTEAFF; CDR3nt: TGTGCCAGTGGAGTCAACCCGGGGAGCACTGAAGCTTTCTTT; abundance: NA; v_gene: TRBV6-1; d_gene: NA; j_gene: TRBJ1-1
CDR3aa: CASSQTEDQETQYF; CDR3nt: TGCGCCAGCAGCCAAACGGAAGACCAAGAGACCCAGTACTTC; abundance: NA; v_gene: TRBV4-1; d_gene: NA; j_gene: TRBJ2-5
CDR3aa: CASSEAPGAAFF; CDR3nt: TGTGCCAGCAGTGAAGCTCCAGGGGCGGCTTTCTTT; abundance: NA; v_gene: TRBV6-1; d_gene: NA; j_gene: TRBJ1-1
CDR3aa: CASSPGLAGVSSTDTQYF; CDR3nt: TGTGCCAGCAGTCCGGGACTAGCGGGAGTTAGTAGTACAGATACGCAGTATTTT; abundance: NA; v_gene: TRBV6-1; d_gene: TRBD2; j_gene: TRBJ2-3
CDR3aa: CASTEGQGGLWSGGELFF; CDR3nt: TGTGCCAGCACCGAAGGACAGGGTGGCTTATGGTCCGGCGGGGAGCTGTTTTTT; abundance: many; v_gene: TRBV27; d_gene: TRBD1; j_gene: TRBJ2-2
CDR3aa: CASSRGLGSTNTQYF; CDR3nt: TGTGCCAGCAGCAGGGGGCTGGGATCCACGAACACGCAGTATTTT; abundance: NA; v_gene: TRBV27; d_gene: TRBD1; j_gene: TRBJ2-3
CDR3aa: CASKFRVWQYF; CDR3nt: TGTGCCAGCAAATTCCGGGTCTGGCAGTATTTT; abundance: many; v_gene: TRBV6-9; d_gene: NA; j_gene: TRBJ2-3
CDR3aa: CASKTPGLAGAIEQFF; CDR3nt: TGTGCCAGCAAAACCCCGGGACTAGCGGGAGCGATTGAGCAGTTCTTC; abundance: many; v_gene: TRBV6-1; d_gene: TRBD2; j_gene: TRBJ2-1
CDR3aa: CASSGLAGDVGKNIQYF; CDR3nt: TGTGCCAGCAGTGGACTAGCGGGAGACGTGGGCAAAAACATTCAGTACTTC; abundance: NA; v_gene: TRBV6-1; d_gene: TRBD2; j_gene: TRBJ2-4
CDR3aa: CSATPPGAGVVADTQYF; CDR3nt: TGCAGCGCGACCCCCCCGGGGGCGGGGGTGGTAGCAGATACGCAGTATTTT; abundance: NA; v_gene: TRBV29-1; d_gene: NA; j_gene: TRBJ2-3
CDR3aa: CASSVWEGNDEQFF; CDR3nt: TGTGCCAGCAGTGTGTGGGAGGGCAACGATGAGCAGTTCTTC; abundance: few; v_gene: TRBV6-1; d_gene: TRBD2; j_gene: TRBJ2-1
CDR3aa: CASSFDRGNGYTF; CDR3nt: TGTGCCAGCTCATTCGACAGGGGTAATGGCTACACCTTC; abundance: few; v_gene: TRBV18; d_gene: TRBD1; j_gene: TRBJ1-2
CDR3aa: CASAGHGDRDKNIQYF; CDR3nt: TGTGCCAGCGCGGGGCACGGGGACAGGGACAAAAACATCCAGTACTTC; abundance: NA; v_gene: TRBV6-1; d_gene: TRBD1; j_gene: TRBJ2-4
CDR3aa: CASSVPPSGSYNEQFF; CDR3nt: TGTGCCAGCAGCGTACCCCCTAGCGGGAGTTACAATGAGCAGTTCTTC; abundance: NA; v_gene: TRBV9; d_gene: TRBD2; j_gene: TRBJ2-1
CDR3aa: CASSSMLGSSTDTQYF; CDR3nt: TGTGCCAGCAGTTCCATGCTCGGGTCTAGCACAGATACGCAGTATTTT; abundance: medium-sized; v_gene: TRBV6-5; d_gene: NA; j_gene: TRBJ2-3
CDR3aa: CAGRQAGRDTDTQYF; CDR3nt: TGTGCCGGGAGGCAGGCGGGCCGCGACACAGATACGCAGTATTTT; abundance: NA; v_gene: TRBV10-3; d_gene: NA; j_gene: TRBJ2-3
CDR3aa: CASSAGTSGRGSPDKQFF; CDR3nt: TGTGCCAGCAGCGCTGGGACTAGCGGGAGGGGCAGCCCAGATAAGCAGTTTTTT; abundance: NA; v_gene: TRBV11-3; d_gene: TRBD2; j_gene: TRBJ2-1
CDR3aa: CASRDSWGQETQYF; CDR3nt: TGTGCCAGCCGGGACTCCTGGGGCCAAGAGACCCAGTACTTC; abundance: NA; v_gene: TRBV6-1; d_gene: NA; j_gene: TRBJ2-5
CDR3aa: CASSQAGYNEQFF; CDR3nt: TGTGCCAGCAGCCAAGCAGGGTACAATGAGCAGTTCTTC; abundance: NA; v_gene: TRBV3-1; d_gene: NA; j_gene: TRBJ2-1
CDR3aa: CASSESTGTEETQYF; CDR3nt: TGCGCCAGCAGTGAGTCGACGGGGACTGAAGAGACCCAGTACTTC; abundance: NA; v_gene: TRBV10-1; d_gene: NA; j_gene: TRBJ2-5
CDR3aa: CASSAGLGDKDIQYF; CDR3nt: TGTGCCAGCAGTGCGGGGCTGGGGGACAAAGATATTCAGTACTTC; abundance: NA; v_gene: TRBV6-1; d_gene: NA; j_gene: TRBJ2-4
CDR3aa: CAGSGGGAPETQYF; CDR3nt: TGCGCGGGCAGCGGGGGAGGTGCGCCAGAGACCCAGTACTTT; abundance: NA; v_gene: TRBV5-1; d_gene: TRBD2; j_gene: TRBJ2-1
CDR3aa: CASSVGGTGGSYNEQFF; CDR3nt: TGTGCCAGCAGCGTAGGTGGGACCGGCGGCTCCTACAATGAGCAGTTCTTC; abundance: few; v_gene: TRBV9; d_gene: NA; j_gene: TRBJ2-1
CDR3aa: CAGSGGCGKETQYF; CDR3nt: TGTGCGGGGAGTGGGGGCTGTGGCAAAGAGACCCAGTATTTC; abundance: NA; v_gene: TRBV10-3; d_gene: NA; j_gene: TRBJ2-5
CDR3aa: CASGGGGGGATNEKLFF; CDR3nt: TGTGCCAGCGGGGGGGGGGGGGGGGGGGCAACTAATGAAAAACTGTTTTTT; abundance: NA; v_gene: TRBV6-1; d_gene: NA; j_gene: TRBJ1-4
CDR3aa: CASRRRGLYEQYF; CDR3nt: TGCGCCAGCCGGCGGAGAGGACTGTACGAGCAGTACTTC; abundance: once; v_gene: TRBV10-1; d_gene: NA; j_gene: TRBJ2-7
CDR3aa: CASSEFSDINTEAFF; CDR3nt: TGTGCCAGCAGTGAATTCTCGGACATAAACACTGAAGCTTTCTTT; abundance: medium-sized; v_gene: TRBV27; d_gene: NA; j_gene: TRBJ1-1